This TCR beta chain was obtained from a study of early stage breast cancer tumors. Findings and limits, study-wide: Blood repertoires resembled normal breast more than tumor.

As to this clone: Antigen specificity is unknown.

Assay used: immunoSEQ multiplex PCR; TCRdb lists only in-frame clones, some missing. The sample records about 48,000 clones, roughly four fifths being singletons. Trimming removed 5 bases from V and 3 bases from J, with 14 bases in between. This CDR3 contains 15 residues. Per germline, CDR1 SGHAT and CDR2 FQNNGV. The chain couples TRBV11-2 to TRBJ1-3; D possibly corresponds to TRBD1 (6 bases). The specimen sequenced was blood. The receptor was derived from a person aged 50-59 years with breast cancer. The CDR3 loop reads CASSRRQAVGNTIYF. The CDR3 DNA is TGTGCCAGCAGCCGGAGACAGGCGGTTGGAAACACCATATATTTT.